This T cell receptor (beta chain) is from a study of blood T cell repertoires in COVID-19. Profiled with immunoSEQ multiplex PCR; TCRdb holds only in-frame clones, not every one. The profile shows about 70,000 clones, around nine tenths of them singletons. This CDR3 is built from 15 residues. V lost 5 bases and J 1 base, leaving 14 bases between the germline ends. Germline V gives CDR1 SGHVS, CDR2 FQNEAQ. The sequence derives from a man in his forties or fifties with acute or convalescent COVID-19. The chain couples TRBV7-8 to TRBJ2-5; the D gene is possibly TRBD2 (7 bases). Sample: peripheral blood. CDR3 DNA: TGTGCCAGCAGCCCATGGGGGGGCAGCCAAGAGACCCAGTACTTC. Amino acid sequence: CASSPWGGSQETQYF.